Listed below are T cell receptor beta chains from one sample, sequenced in a study of T cell repertoires in cytomegalovirus infection. No antigens are known for them. TCRdb ran MiXCR on the reads and lists one entry per CDR3 protein. The sample carries about 130,000 distinct CDR3 sequences, 20% to 30% recorded once. What was sequenced was PBMCs, sequenced either directly or after in vitro stimulation (not recorded which). The receptors originated from a human donor in good health (CMV status not recorded). Some clones in this sample may be carry-over from other donors' samples. Both conserved end residues are part of each CDR3. D genes are given only for firm matches. Some rows mark clone size as missing; the rest say once, few, many or name a class of expanded clone.

CASSPGLVNYEQYF	TGCGCCAGCAGCCCGGGACTAGTCAACTACGAGCAGTACTTC	14	TRBD2	NA	TRBJ2-7	TRBV5-1
CASSLGTPYSNQPQHF	TGTGCCAGCAGTTTGGGGACACCGTATAGCAATCAGCCCCAGCATTTT	16	NA	few	TRBJ1-5	TRBV27
CASSLSGAQNIQYF	TGTGCCAGCAGCTTAAGCGGGGCCCAAAACATTCAGTACTTC	14	TRBD2	many	TRBJ2-4	TRBV7-2
CSARDRDLGSVPHGYTF	TGCAGTGCTAGAGACAGGGATTTAGGATCGGTTCCCCATGGCTACACCTTC	17	NA	few	TRBJ1-2	TRBV20-1
CASSDSSYNEQFF	TGTGCCAGCAGCGATAGCTCCTACAATGAGCAGTTCTTC	13	NA	few	TRBJ2-1	TRBV5-4
CASSLGRGRRPTGSPLHF	TGTGCCAGCAGCTTGGGTAGGGGCCGGCGACCGACGGGATCACCCCTCCACTTT	18	NA	NA	TRBJ1-6	TRBV11-2
CASSETGLSGNTIYF	TGCGCCAGCAGTGAGACAGGGCTCTCTGGAAACACCATATATTTT	15	NA	NA	TRBJ1-3	TRBV10-2
CASSFRDRLYEQYF	TGTGCCAGCAGTTTCAGGGACAGACTCTACGAGCAGTACTTC	14	TRBD1	many	TRBJ2-7	TRBV6-6
CASTPTQPQETQYF	TGTGCCAGCACCCCCACTCAACCTCAAGAGACCCAGTACTTC	14	NA	many	TRBJ2-5	TRBV7-8
CASRNRDGETQYF	TGTGCCAGCCGAAACAGGGACGGGGAGACCCAGTACTTC	13	NA	NA	TRBJ2-5	TRBV7-8
CASSLDGGQKKNIQYF	TGTGCCAGCAGCTTGGATGGTGGGCAGAAAAAAAACATTCAGTACTTC	16	NA	NA	TRBJ2-4	TRBV5-4
CASSFTSGRSFSAKNIQYF	TGTGCCAGCAGCTTTACTAGCGGGAGAAGTTTCAGTGCCAAAAACATTCAGTACTTC	19	TRBD2	NA	TRBJ2-4	TRBV11-2
CATSRSFPGSPLHF	TGTGCCACCAGCAGATCCTTCCCGGGATCACCCCTCCACTTT	14	NA	NA	TRBJ1-6	TRBV15
CASSADSGSTNEQFF	TGTGCCAGCAGTGCCGACAGCGGGAGCACCAATGAGCAGTTCTTC	15	TRBD2	NA	TRBJ2-1	TRBV6-4
CASSLDKREYGEQFF	TGTGCCAGCAGCTTAGATAAGCGGGAGTATGGTGAGCAGTTCTTC	15	TRBD2	few	TRBJ2-1	TRBV7-2
CASKQGLIGNTIYF	TGTGCCAGCAAACAGGGGTTAATCGGAAACACCATATATTTT	14	TRBD1	NA	TRBJ1-3	TRBV2
CASSPLGPNTGELFF	TGTGCCAGCAGCCCACTGGGACCTAACACCGGGGAGCTGTTTTTT	15	NA	NA	TRBJ2-2	TRBV14
CASSDSGGMDTQYF	TGTGCCAGCAGCGACAGCGGGGGCATGGATACGCAGTATTTT	14	TRBD2	many	TRBJ2-3	TRBV7-8
CASSYSTSAGGIAKNIQYF	TGTGCCAGCAGTTACTCTACCAGCGCGGGAGGGATAGCCAAAAACATTCAGTACTTC	19	TRBD2	NA	TRBJ2-4	TRBV6-2/TRBV6-3
CASSDIALGEGTQYF	TGTGCCAGCAGTGACATCGCGTTGGGGGAAGGGACCCAGTACTTC	15	NA	NA	TRBJ2-5	TRBV2
CASSLGQGPLHF	TGTGCCAGCAGCTTGGGACAGGGCCCCCTCCACTTT	12	TRBD1	few	TRBJ1-6	TRBV7-9
CASSSRLAGGTGTQYF	TGTGCCAGCAGCTCCCGACTAGCGGGAGGAACCGGGACCCAGTACTTC	16	TRBD2	NA	TRBJ2-5	TRBV13
CASSHDQNTGELFF	TGCGCCAGCAGCCACGATCAGAACACCGGGGAGCTGTTTTTT	14	NA	NA	TRBJ2-2	TRBV4-1
CSAPTSGSLGDTQYF	TGCAGTGCACCCACTAGCGGGAGCCTAGGAGATACGCAGTATTTT	15	TRBD2	NA	TRBJ2-3	TRBV20-1
CASSFSGTGPEETQYF	TGTGCCAGCAGCTTTTCCGGGACAGGGCCAGAAGAGACCCAGTACTTC	16	TRBD1	many	TRBJ2-5	TRBV7-9
CASSPHFYGVNEQFF	TGTGCCAGCAGTCCACATTTTTACGGGGTCAATGAGCAGTTCTTC	15	NA	many	TRBJ2-1	TRBV7-2
CASSFMSGTPEAFF	TGTGCCAGCAGTTTTATGTCAGGGACTCCTGAAGCTTTCTTT	14	NA	NA	TRBJ1-1	TRBV28
CASSQETGRTGELFF	TGTGCCAGCAGCCAAGAAACAGGGCGGACCGGGGAGCTGTTTTTT	15	NA	NA	TRBJ2-2	TRBV4-2
CASSLTIAGELFF	TGTGCCAGCAGCCTAACTATTGCCGGGGAGCTGTTTTTT	13	NA	NA	TRBJ2-2	TRBV12-3/TRBV12-4
CAWSVAGTGEAFF	TGTGCCTGGAGTGTAGCGGGGACCGGTGAAGCTTTCTTT	13	NA	few	TRBJ1-1	TRBV30
CASSLRSGTSGRDPEQFF	TGTGCCAGCTCTCTCAGGTCCGGGACTAGCGGGAGGGATCCTGAGCAGTTCTTC	18	TRBD2	many	TRBJ2-1	TRBV7-8
CASSSNPNYEQYF	TGTGCCAGCAGCTCCAACCCCAACTACGAGCAGTACTTC	13	NA	many	TRBJ2-7	TRBV7-6
CASSMTDHNSPLHF	TGTGCCAGCAGCATGACAGACCATAATTCACCCCTCCACTTT	14	NA	many	TRBJ1-6	TRBV7-2
CASSSGAGELFF	TGTGCCAGCAGCTCGGGGGCCGGGGAGCTGTTTTTT	12	NA	NA	TRBJ2-2	TRBV7-2
CAISGQKPSNTEAFF	TGTGCCATCAGTGGACAGAAGCCCTCGAACACTGAAGCTTTCTTT	15	NA	few	TRBJ1-1	TRBV10-3
CASSLGGWDRAYEQYF	TGTGCCAGCAGCTTAGGGGGATGGGACAGAGCCTACGAGCAGTACTTC	16	TRBD1	NA	TRBJ2-7	TRBV7-2
CASSFHPARADNEQFF	TGTGCCAGCAGTTTTCATCCGGCTAGGGCCGACAATGAGCAGTTCTTC	16	NA	NA	TRBJ2-1	TRBV12-3/TRBV12-4
CASSLVGLAGETQYF	TGTGCCAGCAGCTTAGTGGGACTAGCTGGAGAGACCCAGTACTTC	15	TRBD2	few	TRBJ2-5	TRBV7-6
CASSPQGGAPQPQHF	TGTGCCAGCAGCCCCCAAGGGGGGGCCCCTCAGCCCCAGCATTTT	15	NA	NA	TRBJ1-5	TRBV7-9
CSVASGSSDTQYF	TGCAGCGTTGCTAGCGGGAGCTCAGATACGCAGTATTTT	13	TRBD2	few	TRBJ2-3	TRBV29-1
CASSHSDGYTEAFF	TGTGCCAGCAGTCATTCGGACGGTTACACTGAAGCTTTCTTT	14	NA	once	TRBJ1-1	TRBV3-1